This record covers a single T cell receptor (beta chain). In the original analysis: Nucleated cell number was recorded as an estimate derived from reference gene primer amplification. Profiled with immunoSEQ multiplex PCR; TCRdb holds only in-frame clones, not every one. That table gives V, J and clone size, and the DNA gave D and trimming. The sample lists roughly 100,000 clones, 90% occurring once. The data belong to a study of blood T cell repertoires in COVID-19. Study-wide background: There were acute and convalescent COVID-19 samples, and they came from the United States, Italy and Spain.

The material sequenced was peripheral blood. This TCR derives from a man aged 45 to 65 with acute or convalescent COVID-19.

In nucleotides, the CDR3 is TGCGCCAGCAGCTTCCGAGAGGGGGCTGGCGGGGAGCTGTTTTTT. Its protein is CASSFREGAGGELFF. The V and J genes are TRBV5-1 and TRBJ2-2; TRBD1 agrees at 7 bases. Germline values: CDR1 SGHRS, CDR2 YFSETQ. This CDR3 region has 15 residues. V was pared by 2 bases and J by 7 bases, with 8 bases of the junction left unmatched.